The rows below give T cell receptor beta chains drawn from one sample of a study of vaccination effects on CD4 cells after COVID-19. Sequenced by immunoSEQ multiplex PCR; TCRdb stores in-frame clones only, minus some. The table lists more than 50,000 clones, about four fifths of them singletons, with about 2.4% in the top ten. These receptors' antigens are unknown. The input for sequencing was CD4+ T cells from PBMCs cultured with HCoV-229E spike peptides, taken before COVID-19 vaccination. These receptors all stem from a human donor who received a COVID-19 vaccine. The CDR3 runs from the conserved cysteine through the conserved F or W. Fields, in order: V gene, clone size, J gene, CDR3 protein. Rows give clone size only sometimes, using once, few, many, or a class for an expanded clone.

V: TRBV21-1
size: -
J: TRBJ2-1
CDR3: CASSKARLAGNSYNEQFF

V: TRBV11-2
size: -
J: TRBJ2-5
CDR3: CASSSLRGRETQYF

V: TRBV5-1
size: -
J: TRBJ1-2
CDR3: CASSLGAGVNYGYTF

V: TRBV7-2
size: -
J: TRBJ1-5
CDR3: CASSGEDQPQHF

V: TRBV12-3/TRBV12-4
size: -
J: TRBJ1-6
CDR3: CASSRTGSPLHF

V: TRBV3-1/TRBV3-2
size: -
J: TRBJ2-2
CDR3: CASSPFDAGLFF

V: TRBV4-1
size: -
J: TRBJ2-5
CDR3: CASSPPDGSTQYF

V: TRBV7-2
size: -
J: TRBJ2-2
CDR3: CASSLGDRDSGELFF

V: TRBV3-1/TRBV3-2
size: few
J: TRBJ2-2
CDR3: CASSQMTQNTGELFF

V: TRBV28
size: -
J: TRBJ1-6
CDR3: CASISRDRVYSPLHF